The 3 T cell receptor beta chains below come from one sample, sequenced in a study of blood T cells in healthy people across ages. Together with a sample-barcoded 5' primer, a J-beta primer mix was included in a second PCR lasting roughly 6 to 12 cycles. TCRdb ran MiXCR on the 5' RACE reads and lists one entry per CDR3 protein. The table has under 950,000 distinct CDR3 sequences, approximately 21% seen once; the top ten hold less than 25%. The sequenced sample consisted of blood. These receptor sequences come from a man between 65 and 85 years old in good health.

This sequence joins TRBV29-1 and TRBJ1-3; a weak D match, TRBD1 (5 bases). Germline V gene data show CDR1 as SQVTM and CDR2 as ANQGSEA. This CDR3 is built from 15 residues. Trimming removed 6 bases at V and 0 bases at J, with 15 bases between. CDR3 protein: CSVPVTDPSGNTIYF. The CDR3 DNA follows: TGCAGCGTCCCCGTGACAGACCCCTCTGGAAACACCATATATTTT.

The chain is built from TRBV5-1 and TRBJ2-3; D perhaps matches TRBD2 (6 bases). Germline V CDR1 and CDR2: SGHRS, YFSETQ. The CDR3 sequence is 15 residues long. V was clipped by 2 bases and J by 2 bases, with 12 bases between them. The CDR3 spells CASSLGTFSTDTQYF. The CDR3, as DNA: TGCGCCAGCAGCTTAGGGACTTTCTCCACAGATACGCAGTATTTT. Combining the CDR3 with reference TRBV5-1 and TRBJ2-3 gives the whole variable domain KAGVTQTPRYLIKTRGQQVTLSCSPISGHRSVSWYQQTPGQGLQFLFEYFSETQRNKGNFPGRFSGRQFSNSRSEMNVSTLELGDSALYLCASSLGTFSTDTQYFGPGTRLTVL.

The chain combines TRBV9 with TRBJ2-1; D unresolved. The germline CDR1 and CDR2 sequences are SGDLS and YYNGEE. V was trimmed by 7 bases and J by 9 bases, leaving 14 bases between them. This CDR3 has 12 residues. CDR3 DNA: TGTGCCAGCCGCACATCGTCGGGTGAGCAGTTCTTC. It codes for CASRTSSGEQFF.